This T cell receptor beta chain emerged from a study of T cell responses to AZD1222 COVID-19 vaccine. Clones were sequenced by immunoSEQ multiplex PCR, and TCRdb holds only the in-frame ones, with some missing. Of about 130,000 clones in the sample, 92% were seen once. Germline lookup yields CDR1 SGHRS and CDR2 YFSETQ. The CDR3 spans 14 residues. The ends were cut back, 2 bases at V and 1 base at J, with 9 bases in the middle. Second doses at about 4 or about 12 weeks were pooled. The receptor was isolated from an adult who received the AZD1222 COVID-19 vaccine. Specimen: peripheral blood, collected 28 days after the second AZD1222 dose. J is TRBJ1-1 and V is TRBV5-1; D possibly corresponds to TRBD1 (6 bases). The CDR3 DNA sequence: TGCGCCAGCAGCTTCACAGGGACGAACACTGAAGCTTTCTTT. This gives the protein CASSFTGTNTEAFF.